The present T cell receptor beta chain was sequenced within a study of T-cell memory formation after mild COVID-19. This clonotype was picked up many times. This CDR3 has 16 residues. V lost 2 bases, J lost 3 bases, and 16 bases lay in between. Germline CDR1 and CDR2: SGHVS and FNYEAQ. TCRdb ran MiXCR on the 5' RACE reads and lists one entry per CDR3 protein. In the table there are about 170,000 distinct CDR3 sequences, under 15% of which are singletons. The receptor's source is a man younger than 30 who had mild COVID-19 (a few samples of this study predate the infection). Cell type and time point are not known. The rearrangement links TRBV7-6 to TRBJ2-5; D might be TRBD2 (7 bases). The material sequenced was PBMCs or a T cell subset sorted from them (not recorded which). CDR3 protein: CASSLTGGRGKETQYF. CDR3 DNA sequence: TGTGCCAGCAGCTTAACGGGGGGCCGAGGGAAAGAGACCCAGTACTTC.